This is a list of T cell receptor beta chains from one sample in a study of shared clonotypes between healthy human individuals. Generated by immunoSEQ multiplex PCR, the TCRdb table keeps only in-frame clones and is missing some. This sample has around 1.9 million clones, with roughly 95% found just once. The sample consisted of naive CD8+ T cells from PBMCs. Every receptor here comes from a man between 18 and 35 years old in good health. Some clones in this sample may be carry-over from other donors' samples. Each CDR3 is given with its conserved first and last residue. A D gene is named only where the DNA matches it firmly. The size field is filled for only some rows; it gives once, few, many or a size class.

v_call: TRBV5-6
j_call: TRBJ2-2
d_call: NA
clone_size: NA
cdr3_nt: TGTGCCAGCAGCTTGGAGGTTCCCGGGGAGCTGTTTTTT
cdr3_aa: CASSLEVPGELFF

v_call: TRBV7-3
j_call: TRBJ1-2
d_call: NA
clone_size: NA
cdr3_nt: TGTGCCAGCAGCGAAGGACGGGGATATGGCTACACCTTC
cdr3_aa: CASSEGRGYGYTF

v_call: TRBV25-1
j_call: TRBJ2-2
d_call: TRBD2
clone_size: NA
cdr3_nt: TGTGCCAGCGCGGGGGACGAACGGGAGCTGTTTTTT
cdr3_aa: CASAGDERELFF

v_call: TRBV29-1
j_call: TRBJ1-1
d_call: NA
clone_size: few
cdr3_nt: TGCAGCGGTCTACAGGGTATGAACACTGAAGCTTTCTTT
cdr3_aa: CSGLQGMNTEAFF

v_call: TRBV14
j_call: TRBJ2-2
d_call: NA
clone_size: NA
cdr3_nt: TGTGCCAGCAGCCAATTCCGGGGGGAGCTGTTTTTT
cdr3_aa: CASSQFRGELFF

v_call: TRBV28
j_call: TRBJ2-7
d_call: NA
clone_size: once
cdr3_nt: TGTGCCAGCAGTCAGAGGGGTTTCGAGCAGTACTTC
cdr3_aa: CASSQRGFEQYF

v_call: TRBV28
j_call: TRBJ2-7
d_call: TRBD2
clone_size: once
cdr3_nt: TGTGCCAGCACCCCGGGCAGGCTAGCGGGAGTAGGGCAGCAGTACTTC
cdr3_aa: CASTPGRLAGVGQQYF

v_call: TRBV7-2
j_call: TRBJ2-3
d_call: NA
clone_size: NA
cdr3_nt: TGTGCCAGCAGCTTAGGAGTGATTTGGGATACGCAGTATTTT
cdr3_aa: CASSLGVIWDTQYF

v_call: TRBV9
j_call: TRBJ2-3
d_call: NA
clone_size: NA
cdr3_nt: TGTGCCAGCAGCGTAGCTACTGGTGGGAGACCAGATACGCAGTATTTT
cdr3_aa: CASSVATGGRPDTQYF

v_call: TRBV16
j_call: TRBJ1-2
d_call: TRBD1
clone_size: NA
cdr3_nt: TGTGCCAGCAGCAACCCCGGGGGGACAGGGCCGGGCTACACCTTC
cdr3_aa: CASSNPGGTGPGYTF

v_call: TRBV28
j_call: TRBJ2-2
d_call: NA
clone_size: once
cdr3_nt: TGTGCCAGCAGTTTGCTAGTTAACACCGGGGAGCTGTTTTTT
cdr3_aa: CASSLLVNTGELFF

v_call: TRBV27
j_call: TRBJ1-2
d_call: TRBD1
clone_size: NA
cdr3_nt: TGTGCCAGCAGTCCCAGGGGACAGGGCGATGGCTACACCTTC
cdr3_aa: CASSPRGQGDGYTF

v_call: TRBV30
j_call: TRBJ1-5
d_call: TRBD1
clone_size: NA
cdr3_nt: TGTGCCTGGAGTCAGGACAGGGGCAATCAGCCCCAGCATTTT
cdr3_aa: CAWSQDRGNQPQHF

v_call: TRBV20-1
j_call: TRBJ2-3
d_call: NA
clone_size: once
cdr3_nt: TGCAGTGCTAGGGGCACAGATACGCAGTATTTT
cdr3_aa: CSARGTDTQYF

v_call: TRBV6-4
j_call: TRBJ1-5
d_call: NA
clone_size: NA
cdr3_nt: TGTGCCAGCAGTGGCCGCGTGAATCAGCCCCAGCATTTT
cdr3_aa: CASSGRVNQPQHF

v_call: TRBV19
j_call: TRBJ2-3
d_call: NA
clone_size: NA
cdr3_nt: TGTGCCAGTAGTACGGGGACGGTGAGCACAGATACGCAGTATTTT
cdr3_aa: CASSTGTVSTDTQYF

v_call: TRBV27
j_call: TRBJ2-5
d_call: NA
clone_size: NA
cdr3_nt: TGTGCCAGCAGTTTATCCAGGGGAAGTGTGAAGACCCAGTACTTC
cdr3_aa: CASSLSRGSVKTQYF

v_call: TRBV4-3
j_call: TRBJ2-7
d_call: TRBD1
clone_size: NA
cdr3_nt: TGCGCCAGCAGCCTAACCGCAGGGGGCGGGGACGAGCAGTACTTC
cdr3_aa: CASSLTAGGGDEQYF

v_call: TRBV19
j_call: TRBJ2-7
d_call: NA
clone_size: NA
cdr3_nt: TGTGCCAGTAGTATTCGGGGATACGAGCAGTACTTC
cdr3_aa: CASSIRGYEQYF

v_call: TRBV7-9
j_call: TRBJ1-1
d_call: TRBD1
clone_size: NA
cdr3_nt: TGTGCCAGCAGCTCAGGGTTAGCGGGACAGCACATGAACACTGAAGCTTTCTTT
cdr3_aa: CASSSGLAGQHMNTEAFF

v_call: TRBV7-9
j_call: TRBJ1-1
d_call: NA
clone_size: NA
cdr3_nt: TGTGCCAGCAGCCGACGGGAAATGAACACTGAAGCTTTCTTT
cdr3_aa: CASSRREMNTEAFF

v_call: TRBV12-5
j_call: TRBJ2-1
d_call: NA
clone_size: NA
cdr3_nt: TGTGCTAGTGGTTTGGGGCGGGATGAGCAGTTCTTC
cdr3_aa: CASGLGRDEQFF

v_call: TRBV28
j_call: TRBJ2-5
d_call: NA
clone_size: NA
cdr3_nt: TGTGCCAGCAGCCAAGAGGGGTACCAAGAGACCCAGTACTTC
cdr3_aa: CASSQEGYQETQYF

v_call: TRBV5-1
j_call: TRBJ1-1
d_call: NA
clone_size: NA
cdr3_nt: TGCGCCAGCAGCCACGGACAGACGAGCGCCATGAACACTGAAGCTTTCTTT
cdr3_aa: CASSHGQTSAMNTEAFF

v_call: TRBV6-1
j_call: TRBJ2-7
d_call: TRBD1
clone_size: NA
cdr3_nt: TGTGCCACCTTCCAAACCGGGACAGACTACGAGCAGTACTTC
cdr3_aa: CATFQTGTDYEQYF

v_call: TRBV14
j_call: TRBJ2-5
d_call: NA
clone_size: NA
cdr3_nt: TGTGCCAGCAGCCAAGAGATCGCGAGATGGGATACCCAGTACTTC
cdr3_aa: CASSQEIARWDTQYF

v_call: TRBV5-4
j_call: TRBJ2-7
d_call: TRBD2
clone_size: NA
cdr3_nt: TGTGCCAGCAGCCCAGGGAACAGGCCCCGGGGGGACGAGCAGTACTTC
cdr3_aa: CASSPGNRPRGDEQYF

v_call: TRBV5-1
j_call: TRBJ2-1
d_call: TRBD2
clone_size: NA
cdr3_nt: TGCGCCAGCAGGCGACTAGCGGAGACCTACAATGAGCAGTTCTTC
cdr3_aa: CASRRLAETYNEQFF

v_call: TRBV27
j_call: TRBJ2-2
d_call: NA
clone_size: NA
cdr3_nt: TGTGCCAGCAGTACCCTCCTACCCACCGGGGAGCTGTTTTTT
cdr3_aa: CASSTLLPTGELFF

v_call: TRBV29-1
j_call: TRBJ1-4
d_call: NA
clone_size: NA
cdr3_nt: TGCAGCGTCTCCTGGGTTGGGGCCGGAGAAAAACTGTTTTTT
cdr3_aa: CSVSWVGAGEKLFF

v_call: TRBV6-1
j_call: TRBJ1-1
d_call: NA
clone_size: once
cdr3_nt: TGTGCCAGCGCCCTACAGGGTTTGTCTTTCTTT
cdr3_aa: CASALQGLSFF

v_call: TRBV7-2
j_call: TRBJ2-7
d_call: NA
clone_size: NA
cdr3_nt: TGTGCCAGCAGCCTAGGGCGCCTCGACGAGCAGTACTTC
cdr3_aa: CASSLGRLDEQYF

v_call: TRBV7-9
j_call: TRBJ1-4
d_call: NA
clone_size: few
cdr3_nt: TGTGCCAGCAGTTCCCTTGAAAAACTGTTTTTT
cdr3_aa: CASSSLEKLFF

v_call: TRBV30
j_call: TRBJ2-5
d_call: NA
clone_size: NA
cdr3_nt: TGTGCCTGGAGTGTACTTGGGGTGGGGACCCAGTACTTC
cdr3_aa: CAWSVLGVGTQYF

v_call: TRBV10-3
j_call: TRBJ1-4
d_call: TRBD1
clone_size: NA
cdr3_nt: TGTGCCATCAGTGAGTCACTTCGGGACAGGGATGAAAAACTGTTTTTT
cdr3_aa: CAISESLRDRDEKLFF

v_call: TRBV2
j_call: TRBJ2-7
d_call: NA
clone_size: NA
cdr3_nt: TGTGCCAGCAGGCCATTAAGGACTTACGAGCAGTACTTC
cdr3_aa: CASRPLRTYEQYF

v_call: TRBV13
j_call: TRBJ1-4
d_call: NA
clone_size: few
cdr3_nt: TGTGCCAGCAGCTTAGCTGGCAGGGGAAACGAAAAACTGTTTTTT
cdr3_aa: CASSLAGRGNEKLFF

v_call: TRBV7-6
j_call: TRBJ2-2
d_call: TRBD1
clone_size: NA
cdr3_nt: TGTGCCAGCAGCTTAGGCGACAGGGGGAACACCGGGGAGCTGTTTTTT
cdr3_aa: CASSLGDRGNTGELFF

v_call: TRBV29-1
j_call: TRBJ2-2
d_call: TRBD1
clone_size: NA
cdr3_nt: TGCAGCGTTGAATACGGGACAGGGACCCACTCCGGGGAGCTGTTTTTT
cdr3_aa: CSVEYGTGTHSGELFF